One T cell receptor (beta chain) is described in this entry. V lost 6 bases to trimming and J lost 4 bases, with 13 bases between them. The germline CDR1 and CDR2 sequences are LNHNV and YYDKDF (reference sequence). The CDR3 is made up of 13 amino acids. This specimen belongs to a study of technical replicates of blood from several donors. The assay was immunoSEQ multiplex PCR, and TCRdb's table has in-frame clones only and misses some. This table holds around 92,000 clones, approximately 95% found once. The TCR sequence derives from a human donor in good health. V is TRBV15 and J is TRBJ2-7; weak D call: TRBD2 (6 bases). The specimen was T cells isolated from PBMCs. The CDR3 loop reads CATRGLGSYEQYF. The CDR3 DNA follows: TGTGCCACCAGGGGACTGGGATCATACGAGCAGTACTTC.